Listed below are T cell receptor beta chains from one sample, sequenced in a study of T cell responses to AZD1222 COVID-19 vaccine. The assay was immunoSEQ multiplex PCR, and TCRdb's table has in-frame clones only and misses some. The sample holds under 200,000 clones, roughly 88% seen once. This specimen was peripheral blood, taken on day 0 of AZD1222 vaccination. All receptors come from an adult in good health. CDR3s include the opening cysteine and the closing phenylalanine or tryptophan. Each record gives: J gene, V gene, clone size, D gene, CDR3 protein, CDR3 DNA. D genes are given only for firm matches. For some rows the clone size is stated as once, few or many, or as a class when expanded; others skip it.

TRBJ1-1 TRBV6-6 - - CASSYSGGRTPEAFF TGTGCCAGCAGTTACTCGGGGGGGAGGACTCCTGAAGCTTTCTTT
TRBJ2-7 TRBV7-3 - - CASRLGLSSYEQYF TGTGCCAGCAGACTGGGACTGAGCTCCTACGAGCAGTACTTC
TRBJ2-1 TRBV21-1 - - CASSGRQGFDEQFF TGTGCCAGCAGCGGTAGACAGGGTTTCGATGAGCAGTTCTTC
TRBJ2-4 TRBV21-1 - - CASSKECGSCQWGIQYF TGTGCCAGCAGCAAAGAGTGCGGAAGCTGCCAATGGGGCATTCAGTACTTC
TRBJ2-3 TRBV14 - - CASSPTIADTQYF TGTGCCAGCAGCCCAACGATAGCGGATACGCAGTATTTT
TRBJ2-2 TRBV6-2/TRBV6-3 - TRBD1 CASSPDRWHGELFF TGTGCCAGCAGCCCGGACAGGTGGCACGGGGAGCTGTTTTTT
TRBJ2-1 TRBV27 - - CASSFGGAAYNEQFF TGTGCCAGCAGTTTTGGCGGGGCGGCCTACAATGAGCAGTTCTTC
TRBJ2-4 TRBV19 - TRBD2 CATQAGTKNIQYF TGTGCCACCCAAGCGGGGACCAAAAACATTCAGTACTTC
TRBJ2-1 TRBV7-2 few - CASSLRGAHNEQFF TGTGCCAGCAGCTTAAGAGGGGCCCACAATGAGCAGTTCTTC
TRBJ2-2 TRBV11-2 - - CASSGTNTGELFF TGTGCCAGCAGCGGGACGAACACCGGGGAGCTGTTTTTT
TRBJ2-1 TRBV5-4 - - CASKTGGGQGGGLGNEQFF TGTGCCAGCAAAACTGGAGGAGGTCAGGGGGGTGGTCTGGGCAATGAGCAGTTCTTC
TRBJ1-2 TRBV5-4 - TRBD1 CASRLDRASPYGYTF TGTGCCAGCAGATTAGACAGGGCCTCCCCTTATGGCTACACCTTC
TRBJ2-3 TRBV9 - TRBD2 CASSVGPSGLSTDTQYF TGTGCCAGCAGCGTAGGCCCTAGCGGGCTTAGCACAGATACGCAGTATTTT
TRBJ2-3 TRBV14 - - CASSQTVLLGTDTQYF TGTGCCAGCAGCCAGACAGTCCTGCTGGGTACGGATACGCAGTATTTT
TRBJ1-4 TRBV7-2 - - CASSLSYPEKLFF TGTGCCAGCAGCTTAAGCTACCCTGAAAAACTGTTTTTT
TRBJ1-6 TRBV4-1 - TRBD1 CASSEGQGYNSPLHF TGCGCCAGCAGCGAGGGACAGGGATATAATTCACCCCTCCACTTT
TRBJ1-1 TRBV29-1 - - CSVEDLVNTEAFF TGCAGCGTTGAAGATTTGGTGAACACTGAAGCTTTCTTT
TRBJ2-7 TRBV27 once - CASSLSWGDFHEQYF TGTGCCAGCAGTTTATCGTGGGGCGACTTTCACGAGCAGTACTTC
TRBJ1-5 TRBV25-1 - TRBD1 CASSAQGTPNQPQHF TGTGCCAGCAGTGCACAGGGGACACCAAATCAGCCCCAGCATTTT
TRBJ1-2 TRBV28 - TRBD1 CASRPNRGENYGYTF TGTGCCAGCAGGCCCAACAGGGGTGAGAACTATGGCTACACCTTC
TRBJ2-1 TRBV28 once - CASSLVMGGPYNEQFF TGTGCCAGCAGTCTGGTGATGGGGGGCCCCTACAATGAGCAGTTCTTC
TRBJ1-5 TRBV28 once - CASLVGNQPQHF TGTGCCAGCTTAGTGGGCAATCAGCCCCAGCATTTT
TRBJ2-1 TRBV5-1 - - CASSLEAGVYNEQFF TGCGCCAGCAGCTTGGAGGCAGGGGTTTACAATGAGCAGTTCTTC
TRBJ1-2 TRBV28 - - CASSWAGRDYGYTF TGTGCCAGCAGTTGGGCAGGGAGGGACTATGGCTACACCTTC
TRBJ2-1 TRBV28 - - CASSPPSYNEQFF TGTGCCAGCAGTCCACCCAGCTACAATGAGCAGTTCTTC